This paragraph covers one T cell receptor beta chain sequence. This record belongs to a study of T cell changes during pregnancy in multiple sclerosis. TCRdb keeps only in-frame clones here, not all; method: immunoSEQ multiplex PCR. The data contain about 130,000 clones, 96% of them singletons. The receptor was isolated from a female donor with multiple sclerosis, enrolled in a pregnancy study. This specimen consisted of peripheral blood, obtained after pregnancy.

This chain's CDR3 is CASSYSPSGVYNEQFF. The CDR3 DNA reads as TGTGCCAGCAGTTACTCTCCCAGCGGGGTTTACAATGAGCAGTTCTTC. The rearrangement uses TRBV6-5 and TRBJ2-1, with 7 bases fitting TRBD2. The germline V gene has CDR1 MNHEY and CDR2 SVGAGI. This CDR3 spans 16 amino acids. Trimming took 0 bases from V and 4 from J; bases not matched to a gene: 6.